This T cell receptor beta chain stems from a study of human T cells and chemical hapten exposure. Described time point: patch test 1, 2 weeks after DPC sensitization. Treatment described: therapeutic diphenylcyclopropenone sensitization with weekly scalp DPC. Deletions cut 5 bases from V and 8 bases from J, with 16 bases between. There are 14 residues in the CDR3. In the original processing: From about 20,000 to 690,000 TCRs were found per sample, with a median of approximately 96,000. MiXCR was run by TCRdb on the RACE reads, yielding one entry per CDR3 protein. These V and J calls are TCRdb output, not the study's own analysis. The sample shows 180,000 or so distinct CDR3 sequences, about 14% of them seen only once. This clonotype came up many times. Its specificity is unknown. Study observations and caveats: As patch test score rose, PT1 expanded TCR counts tended to rise as well.

The V call is TRBV12-3 or TRBV12-4, the J call TRBJ2-1, with a weak D call TRBD1 (5 bases). Sequences were derived from whole blood, sampled in connection with sensitization to the hapten diphenylcyclopropenone (DPC). This receptor was taken from a woman in her thirties with alopecia areata. Some clones in this sample may be carry-over from other donors' samples. The CDR3 DNA sequence: TGTGCCAGCAGTCCAAAGGCAGGGATCGATGAGCAGTTCTTC. Its protein product is CASSPKAGIDEQFF.